This T cell receptor beta chain was found in a study of cytomegalovirus exposure and HLA in healthy donors (dated by TCRdb to 2015 to 2018). Background for the entire study: According to an earlier analysis of 587 of the donors, about 179 million T cells yielded 90 million to 140 million unique TCR beta sequences and approximately 300 Gb of sequence data. Among 300 to 500 genotyped donors of the cohort, an average of around 250,000 unique TCR beta nucleotide sequences was sequenced per donor, of which about 19% were non-productive. Alongside the repertoire data, information on donor age, sex, ethnicity and CMV serostatus was compiled. A separate validation cohort of about 110 different subjects was used in addition to the roughly 670-subject first cohort. A handful of DR-DQ haplotypes were treated as single units for association and clustering because of strong linkage in the cohort. Rather than using new phenotypic data, the later analysis identified candidate immune exposures from TCR beta sequences and from how often those sequences occurred across donors. To decide whether each TCR beta V gene segment behaved as functional or pseudogenic, an earlier analysis of 587 of the donors relied on high-throughput TCR beta sequencing. In a later genetic analysis, genome-wide SNP genotypes for about three fifths of the roughly 670 donors were used, and that subset was treated as a discovery cohort. To study patterns of TCR occurrence, a later analysis re-analyzed previously published TCR beta repertoires from hundreds of donors and added high-resolution HLA genotyping. High-throughput TCR immunosequencing, statistical association of individual TCRs with disease status, and machine learning were combined to predict cytomegalovirus infection status. Of the roughly 400 genotyped donors, about 80% fell in the genetic ancestry cluster associated with self-reported Caucasian donors. An early release covering roughly 580 HLA-typed donors comprised about 310 gigabases of sequencing data and approximately 80 million unique TCR sequences. The number of donors typed differed by locus, with roughly 629-640 for A, B, C, DRB1 and DQB1, 522 for DQA1, 600 to 610 for DPA1, and some 470 for DPB1. Class I and class II HLA loci were covered by the typing at four-digit resolution. Every discovery cohort repertoire had been produced on one sequencing platform. The T cell repertoires of under 750 subjects were profiled by immunosequencing and related to cytomegalovirus serostatus. The aim of the study was to test whether cataloging public T cell receptors could identify signatures of past pathogen exposure.

The paper's findings and limits, for the study overall: Because HLA typing was missing for some donors at each locus, association tests included only the typed subset. Assigning TCR associations to individual alleles was difficult when HLA alleles, especially DR and DQ, strongly co-occurred. In a later analysis, several top co-occurrence clusters were reported to appear linked to parvovirus B19, influenza, CMV and Epstein-Barr virus. Most TCR sequences were seen in very few donors, while some public TCRs were found in many individuals. The only immune exposure information available for the cohort was CMV serostatus. This cohort had only TCR beta chains sequenced, and the lack of alpha or paired-chain data limited which features could be detected. In a later analysis, over 15,000 TCR beta sequences were associated with specific HLA alleles at a false discovery rate of 0.05. In a later analysis, most CMV-associated TCR beta chains were found to appear HLA-restricted, with HLA associations seemingly driven largely by CMV exposure. According to the authors, the approach could potentially be generalized to other disease states and immunological phenotypes. A later genetic analysis associated a missense DCLRE1C variant with V-gene and J-gene trimming of TCR beta chains, and an independent cohort replicated the association. A total of fewer than 200 TCR beta chains were listed by the study as associated with cytomegalovirus. Cytomegalovirus status was reported to be diagnosed by the classifier with high specificity and sensitivity in both the original and validation cohorts. Some IMGT-functional V segments, including TRBV6-2 and TRBV6-3, could not be told apart with the 87-base-pair reads, so those segments were excluded. Linkage disequilibrium might explain the correlated functional status among segregating V segments, but an unknown experimental factor could not be ruled out. A later analysis found that HLA-associated TCR beta chains were more clonally expanded and had lower generation probabilities than equally common non-associated chains. In a later analysis, TCR association rates were found to vary across HLA loci, with the most associated TCRs seen for DRB1 alleles and the fewest for HLA-C alleles. A further reported finding was that TCR beta sequences accurately predicted the HLA-A and HLA-B alleles for most subjects in the first cohort. Sequencing depth was assumed to be roughly uniform across donors in the presence/absence analyses, though that assumption may not hold. In vitro tests confirmed that three of the cytomegalovirus-associated TCR beta chains recognize cytomegalovirus antigens. A cluster of highly shared sequence variants was judged likely to represent a technical artifact of the sequencing pipeline. According to a later genetic analysis, donors in an Asian-associated ancestry cluster had fewer N-insertions in productive TCRs than the roughly 670-donor mean. The earlier analysis of about 600 of the donors excluded approximately 17 rarely observed V segments, including chromosome 9 orphons, because counts were too low. An earlier analysis of approximately 590 of the donors showed that most TCR beta V segments appeared in productive rearrangements either about 87% or about 30% of the time, which broadly matched IMGT annotations.

Receptor amplification or capture employed the immunoSEQ multiplex PCR assay. A mixture of 60 forward primers for TCR Vbeta segments and 13 reverse primers for TCR Jbeta segments was used in the multiplex PCR. A multiplex PCR assay on genomic DNA amplified the CDR3 region of rearranged TCR beta genes. On the Illumina HiSeq System, the amplified TCR beta libraries were sequenced as 87-base-pair reads. The paper's data handling went like this. A later analysis counted tens of millions of unique TCR beta chains across the 500 to 850 repertoires, and 10 million to 12 million of these chains were shared by at least two donors. A nearest-neighbor algorithm error-corrected the raw reads and collapsed the reads into unique sequences, merging closely related sequences to remove PCR and sequencing errors. V, D and J gene segments were assigned by aligning CDR3 sequences to IMGT reference sequences. For a sequence to be retained, at least a six-nucleotide match to both a V gene segment and a J gene segment was required. Rearrangements were classified as productive when the CDR3 lacked stop codons and remained in frame with V and J, and all other rearrangements were classified as non-productive. Following IMGT convention, CDR3 was defined as the stretch from the second conserved V-encoded cysteine to the conserved J-encoded phenylalanine. The earlier analysis of about 610 of the donors excluded any sequence lacking an unambiguous match to a single V gene segment. In an earlier analysis of several hundred of the donors, V segments were called functional above 56.7% productive rearrangements and were called segregating when the between-donor standard deviation exceeded 5%. To diagnose cytomegalovirus status from the catalog of TCR beta chain sequences, a statistical classification framework was built. In a later analysis, TCR nucleotide sequences were compared against IMGT/GENE-DB human TR gene sequences so that V and J genes could be assigned. The TCRdist pipeline was used in a later analysis to assign CDR3 sequences and most-parsimonious VDJ recombination scenarios. In a later analysis, every TCR beta chain was defined by the combination of its CDR3 amino acid sequence and its V-gene family, and reads without a unique V-gene family were dropped. As a way to deal with suspected cross-contamination and a sequencing artifact, a later analysis dropped 450 to 600 nucleotide sequences that were highly shared and had low generation probability. For each public chain, a later analysis derived a clonal expansion index from normalized ranks of inferred template counts within each repertoire. Generation probabilities in a later analysis came from a VDJ recombination model fitted to out-of-frame rearrangements, and those results were checked against IGoR. Hypergeometric tests were used in a later analysis to score TCR-TCR, TCR-HLA and TCR-CMV co-occurrence, with a repertoire-size bias correction applied to the TCR pairs. To estimate false discovery rates, a later analysis permuted the HLA or CMV assignments 20 times. In a later analysis, co-occurring TCRs were grouped with DBSCAN, and TCRdist sequence similarity was added when clustering was performed within HLA-allele-positive subsets. For co-occurrence clustering, repertoires with fewer than 30,000 or more than 120,000 public chains were excluded, along with about five repertoires with anomalous nucleotide sharing. Held by TCRdb, this immuneACCESS table contains in-frame sequences only and omits some clones. Under half of the omission traces to an unresolved V gene where checked; the cause of the rest is unknown. V and J calls and clone size are given by that table; D and trimming were obtained from the DNA. This sample comprises 150,000 to 200,000 clones, approximately 80% of them detected only once. The ten largest clones capture over 1.5% of the sample.

The cohort comprised 710 or so healthy bone marrow donors. All cohort members were sampled while nominally healthy, although unrecorded immune exposures were likely present. The donor was CMV seronegative and belonged to the group of 352 seronegative cohort members. A peripheral blood sample was collected from each donor, and TCR beta sequencing was performed on peripheral blood mononuclear cells. Genomic DNA extraction from the blood cell samples was performed with the Qiagen DNeasy Blood Extraction Kit. Via the germline V gene, CDR1 is SGHTS and CDR2 YDEGEE. The CDR3 runs 16 residues from the cysteine to the phenylalanine. Of the read, only the CDR3 DNA is kept; its 48 bases are in frame from base 1. This clone was picked up one time. What antigen it recognizes has not been identified. Base qualities were left out, and no much larger clone turns up one base away.

The sequence came from a woman aged 30 to 39 in good health and CMV-seronegative. The specimen sequenced was PBMCs. This chain is built from TRBV5-8 and TRBJ2-5, with 12 bases in between that match TRBD2. The J call is uncertain, as TRBJ2-7 better fits the DNA end. The CDR3 protein: CASSLALAGGGFEQYF. The nucleotide sequence reads as follows: TGTGCCAGCAGCTTGGCTCTAGCGGGAGGGGGATTCGAGCAGTACTTC.